This T cell receptor beta chain came from a study of blood T cell repertoires in COVID-19. The protocol was immunoSEQ multiplex PCR, while the TCRdb copy is restricted to in-frame clones and leaves out a portion. The table shows 250,000 to 350,000 clones, with about 89% occurring only once. The germline gives CDR1 LGHDT, CDR2 YNNKEL (reference sequence). The ends were cut back, 0 bases at V and 10 bases at J, with 12 bases in the middle. CDR3 size: 13 residues. In this sample, this clone turned up once. This TCR was sampled from a man younger than 35 who had recovered from COVID-19. The specimen sequenced was peripheral blood. The chain carries TRBV3-1 (or the pseudogene TRBV3-2) and TRBJ1-1, with a tentative D call TRBD1 (6 bases). The DNA of the CDR3 is TGTGCCAGCAGCCAAGATCAGGGGCGCCCAGCTTTCTTT. Translating it yields CASSQDQGRPAFF.